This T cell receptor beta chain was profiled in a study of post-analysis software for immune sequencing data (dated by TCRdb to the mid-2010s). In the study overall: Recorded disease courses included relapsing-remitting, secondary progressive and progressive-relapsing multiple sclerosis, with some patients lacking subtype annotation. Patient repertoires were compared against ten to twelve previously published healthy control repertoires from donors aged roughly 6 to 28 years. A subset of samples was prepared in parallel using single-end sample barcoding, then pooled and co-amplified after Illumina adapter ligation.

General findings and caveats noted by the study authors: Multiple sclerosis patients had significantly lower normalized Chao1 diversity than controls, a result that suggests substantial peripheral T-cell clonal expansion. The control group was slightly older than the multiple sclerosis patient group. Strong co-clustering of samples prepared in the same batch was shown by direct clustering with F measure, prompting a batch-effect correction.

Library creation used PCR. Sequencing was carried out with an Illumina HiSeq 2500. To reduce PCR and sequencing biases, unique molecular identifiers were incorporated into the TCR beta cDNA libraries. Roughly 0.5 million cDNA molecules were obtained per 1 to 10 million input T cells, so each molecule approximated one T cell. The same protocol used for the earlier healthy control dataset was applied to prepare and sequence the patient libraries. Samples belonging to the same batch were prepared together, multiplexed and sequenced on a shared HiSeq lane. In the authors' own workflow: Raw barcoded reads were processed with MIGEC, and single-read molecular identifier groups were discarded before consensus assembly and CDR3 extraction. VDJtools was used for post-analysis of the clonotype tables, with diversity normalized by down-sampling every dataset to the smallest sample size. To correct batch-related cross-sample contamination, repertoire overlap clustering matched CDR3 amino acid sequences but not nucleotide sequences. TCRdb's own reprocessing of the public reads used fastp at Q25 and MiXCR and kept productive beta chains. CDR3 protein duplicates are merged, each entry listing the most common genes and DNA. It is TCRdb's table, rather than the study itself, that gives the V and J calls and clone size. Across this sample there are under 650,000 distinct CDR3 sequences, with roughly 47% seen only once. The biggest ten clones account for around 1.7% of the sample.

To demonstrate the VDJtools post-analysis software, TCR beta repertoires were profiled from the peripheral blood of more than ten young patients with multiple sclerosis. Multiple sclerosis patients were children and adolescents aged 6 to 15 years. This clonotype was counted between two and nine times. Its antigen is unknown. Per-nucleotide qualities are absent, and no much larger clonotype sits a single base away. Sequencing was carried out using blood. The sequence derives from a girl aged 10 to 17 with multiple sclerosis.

Here the CDR3 is given as CASSSGVAAEYF. In nucleotides, the sequence is TGTGCCAGCAGCTCCGGGGTGGCTGCTGAGTACTTC. This chain joins TRBV5-5 to TRBJ2-7; the D region possibly corresponds to TRBD2 (5 bases align). CDR1 is given as SGHKS and CDR2 as YYEKEE, both from the germline V gene (reference sequence). Its CDR3 holds 12 amino acids, cysteine through phenylalanine. CDR3 DNA only is kept here, 36 bases in frame from base 1. Trimming at the junction amounts to 3 bases on V and 11 bases on J, and the germline ends lie 15 bases apart.